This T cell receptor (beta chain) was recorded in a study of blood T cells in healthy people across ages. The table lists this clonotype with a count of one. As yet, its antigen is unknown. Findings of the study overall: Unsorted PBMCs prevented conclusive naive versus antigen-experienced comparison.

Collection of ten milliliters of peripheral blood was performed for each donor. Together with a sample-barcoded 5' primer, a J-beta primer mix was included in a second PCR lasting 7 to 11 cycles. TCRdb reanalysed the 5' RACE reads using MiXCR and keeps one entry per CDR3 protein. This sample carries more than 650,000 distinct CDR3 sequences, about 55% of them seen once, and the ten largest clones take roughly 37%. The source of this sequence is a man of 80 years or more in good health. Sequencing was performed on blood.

Written as DNA, the CDR3 is TGTGCCAGCAGTGACAGAATGGGGCAGTACTTC. Its protein is CASSDRMGQYF. This chain uses TRBV2 with TRBJ2-4; no definite D call. The CDR3 is 11 amino acids. CDR1 and CDR2 (germline): SNHLY, FYNNEI. V shed 3 bases and J shed 13 bases, with 10 bases lying between them. The whole variable domain, filled in from reference TRBV2 and TRBJ2-4, reads EPEVTQTPSHQVTQMGQEVILRCVPISNHLYFYWYRQILGQKVEFLVSFYNNEISEKSEIFDDQFSVERPDGSNFTLKIRSTKLEDSAMYFCASSDRMGQYFGAGTRLSVL.